One and the same sample provided the 3 T cell receptor beta chains below, sequenced in a study of cytomegalovirus exposure and HLA in healthy donors. Primers for the PCR totalled 60 Vbeta and 13 Jbeta. TCRdb's copy holds only in-frame clones and misses some; the assay was immunoSEQ multiplex PCR. The sample records roughly 180,000 clones, over 60% being singletons. Sequencing was done on a sample of PBMCs. These receptors all come from a middle-aged man in good health and CMV-seropositive.

The rearrangement joins TRBV28 to TRBJ2-5; 10 bases line up with TRBD2. This CDR3 contains 15 residues. Germline V gene sequence: CDR1 MDHEN, CDR2 SYDVKM. V shed 8 bases, J shed 1 base, and the junction held 7 bases outside the gene matches. The CDR3 here is CASGPSGGFQETQYF. The CDR3 DNA reads as TGTGCCAGCGGTCCTAGCGGGGGTTTCCAAGAGACCCAGTACTTC.

The J gene is TRBJ1-5, the V gene TRBV19; D remains unclear. The germline gives CDR1 LNHDA, CDR2 SQIVND (reference sequence). This CDR3 is built from 16 residues. Deletions cut 5 bases from V and 1 base from J, with 15 bases between. CDR3 in DNA: TGTGCCAGTAGTTCCCTCGAGGCGTGGAGCAATCAGCCCCAGCATTTT. Its protein product is CASSSLEAWSNQPQHF.

The gene calls are TRBV9 and TRBJ2-3, with D uncertain. Germline lookup yields CDR1 SGDLS and CDR2 YYNGEE. Trimming removed 4 bases from V and 7 bases from J, with 10 bases in between. The CDR3 runs to 12 residues. CDR3 nucleotide sequence: TGTGCCAGCAGCCCCGGAGCACATACGCAGTATTTT. Residues: CASSPGAHTQYF.